One and the same sample provided the 23 T cell receptor beta chains below, sequenced in a study of Graves' ophthalmopathy and Graves' hyperthyroidism listed by TCRdb under 2018. This sample was sequenced with an Illumina HiSeq 2000. For repertoire sequencing, the TCR beta CDR3 regions were amplified from RNA transcripts. The first round was an RT-PCR using HTBI primers with the Qiagen OneStep RT-PCR kit, and this first round was followed by a second-round multiplex PCR, then size selection and purification. TCRdb passed the public sequencing reads through fastp at Q25 and MiXCR, retaining productive beta sequences. Rows are combined by CDR3 protein, so each entry shows the most common genes and DNA. This sample has about 740,000 distinct CDR3 sequences in its table, and around 40% of those were observed once. The ten largest account for about 40% of the sample. Sequenced material: peripheral blood. These receptors were obtained from an adult man with Graves' ophthalmopathy.

About this clonotype: One junction end disagrees with the germline gene, perhaps due to a read error. The chain carries TRBV5-5 and TRBJ2-7; TRBD1 matches at 10 bases. CDR1 and CDR2 (germline): SGHKS, YYEKEE (reference sequence). CDR3 length: 15 amino acids. CDR3 bases: TGCGCCAGCAGCCTTCCCGGGACAGGGGACTACGAGCAGTACTTC. Translated: CASSLPGTGDYEQYF.

Many counts were recorded for this clonotype. The genes are TRBV29-1 and TRBJ2-7, with D tentatively TRBD2 (5 bases). The length of the CDR3 is 13 residues. Germline CDR1 reads SQVTM; CDR2 reads ANQGSEA. Trimming removed 4 bases from V and 4 bases from J, with 14 bases in between. The CDR3 protein is CSVGPGSYYEQYF. For the CDR3, the DNA is TGCAGCGTTGGCCCGGGGAGTTATTACGAGCAGTACTTC.

The chain combines TRBV9 with TRBJ1-3; a possible D gene is TRBD1 (5 bases). Trimming stripped 0 bases from V and 3 bases from J, with 10 bases between. There are 15 residues in the CDR3. Germline V CDR1 and CDR2: SGDLS, YYNGEE. CDR3 DNA sequence: TGTGCCAGCAGCGTAGAACGGGGCGTTGGAAACACCATATATTTT. Protein: CASSVERGVGNTIYF.

Details on this clonotype: At one boundary the junction diverges from the germline segment, which might be a read error. The V and J genes are TRBV28 and TRBJ2-5; D may be TRBD2 (6 bases). There are 13 residues in the CDR3. Germline CDR1 is MDHEN and CDR2 is SYDVKM. CDR3 amino acids: CARSLEGTETQYF. The DNA for the CDR3 is TGTGCCCGCAGTTTGGAGGGCACAGAGACCCAGTACTTC.

Notes on this clonotype: Since the CDR3 does not end with the conserved phenylalanine or tryptophan, this likely comes from a read error. The chain carries TRBV10-3 and TRBJ2-3; TRBD1 might be the D (5 bases). V was clipped by 4 bases and J by 4 bases, with 15 bases between them. Germline assignment: CDR1 ENHRY and CDR2 SYGVKD. This CDR3 has 15 amino acids. The CDR3 DNA reads TGTGCCATCAGTGGACAGACCAGGGTAGCAGATACGCAGTATGTT. It is translated as CAISGQTRVADTQYV.

This clonotype was recorded a few times. This chain uses TRBV20-1 with TRBJ2-5, with 12 bases fitting TRBD2. The CDR3 sequence is 14 residues long. Germline lookup yields CDR1 DFQATT and CDR2 SNEGSKA (reference sequence). V lost 5 bases and J lost 7; bases outside the gene matches: 8. CDR3 sequence reads: CSAPLAGGSGTQYF. CDR3 nucleotides: TGCAGTGCTCCGCTAGCGGGGGGGTCCGGGACCCAGTACTTC.

The rearrangement uses TRBV10-3 and TRBJ1-2, with D maybe TRBD1 (5 bases). Germline values: CDR1 ENHRY, CDR2 SYGVKD. V lost 6 bases and J lost 6, with 14 bases in between. This CDR3 is 13 amino acids long. For the CDR3, the DNA is TGTGCCATCAGGATGGTAGGGGCGCATGGCTACACCTTC. As protein: CAIRMVGAHGYTF.

V is TRBV10-3 and J is TRBJ1-5, with D perhaps TRBD1 (5 bases). The CDR3 runs to 16 residues. Germline V lookup: CDR1 ENHRY, CDR2 SYGVKD. With 6 bases removed from V and 4 bases from J, the gap between germline ends came to 19 bases. Here the CDR3 DNA reads TGTGCCATCAGCTCAGCCAGGGATGGGGGTAATCAGCCCCAGCATTTT. Amino acids: CAISSARDGGNQPQHF.

Points on this clonotype: This may stem from a read error, because a much larger clone lies one nucleotide away. The V call is TRBV24-1, the J call TRBJ2-5, with a possible D match to TRBD1 (6 bases). CDR3 length: 15 amino acids. With 4 bases removed from V and 1 base from J, the gap between germline ends came to 12 bases. CDR1 is KGHDR and CDR2 is SFDVKD in the germline V gene. CDR3 sequence (DNA): TGTGCCACCAGTGACCATGGACAGACCCAAGAGACCCAGTACTTC. Encoded protein: CATSDHGQTQETQYF.

V is TRBV29-1 and J is TRBJ1-4, with D hard to call. The V and J ends lost 0 bases and 4 bases respectively, with 9 bases between them. The length of the CDR3 is 14 residues. Germline lookup yields CDR1 SQVTM and CDR2 ANQGSEA. CDR3 sequence (DNA): TGCAGCGTTGAAGAGCCAGATTATAATGAAAAACTGTTTTTT. It specifies CSVEEPDYNEKLFF. Complete variable domain (other parts from reference TRBV29-1 and TRBJ1-4): SAVISQKPSRDICQRGTSLTIQCQVDSQVTMMFWYRQQPGQSLTLIATANQGSEATYESGFVIDKFPISRPNLTFSTLTVSNMSPEDSSIYLCSVEEPDYNEKLFFGSGTQLSVL.

In regard to this clonotype: Relative to the germline gene, one junction end is altered; a read error may explain this. V and J are TRBV25-1 and TRBJ1-1; possible D gene TRBD1, 6 bases. Germline V gene lookup returns CDR1 MGHDK and CDR2 SYGVNS. The CDR3 runs to 17 residues. The CDR3 spells CAGSARGSPQGDTEAFF. DNA for the CDR3: TGTGCCGGCAGTGCTAGAGGGTCCCCACAGGGAGACACTGAAGCTTTCTTT.

The chain is built from TRBV11-2 and TRBJ2-7; D possibly matches TRBD1 or TRBD2 (5 bases each). This CDR3 has 15 amino acids. The germline V and J ends were trimmed by 1 base and 0 bases, with 10 bases remaining between them. The germline V gene encodes CDR1 SGHAT and CDR2 FQNNGV. As DNA, the CDR3 is TGTGCCAGCAGCTTAGTTTTGGGGGACTCCTACGAGCAGTACTTC. Translating it yields CASSLVLGDSYEQYF. Looking up the rest from reference TRBV11-2 and TRBJ2-7 gives the full variable domain: EAGVAQSPRYKIIEKRQSVAFWCNPISGHATLYWYQQILGQGPKLLIQFQNNGVVDDSQLPKDRFSAERLKGVDSTLKIQPAKLEDSAVYLCASSLVLGDSYEQYFGPGTRLTVT.

The rearrangement links TRBV5-1 to TRBJ2-7; 10 bases are a match to TRBD2. Germline loops: CDR1 SGHRS, CDR2 YFSETQ. V shed 5 bases and J 7 bases; nucleotides not matched to a gene: 6. The CDR3 length is 13 residues. The CDR3 coding sequence is TGCGCCAGCAGACTAGCGGGATGGTATGAGCAGTACTTC. It specifies CASRLAGWYEQYF.

The chain has TRBV20-1 and TRBJ1-1; D is possibly TRBD1 (6 bases). The V and J ends lost 4 bases and 4 bases respectively, with 13 bases between them. Germline V lookup: CDR1 DFQATT, CDR2 SNEGSKA (reference sequence). This CDR3 spans 13 amino acids. CDR3 loop: CSATEGGRTEAFF. CDR3 coding DNA: TGCAGTGCTACCGAGGGGGGGCGCACTGAAGCTTTCTTT.

V and J are TRBV7-9 and TRBJ2-7; 10 positions agree with TRBD1. V lost 5 bases, J lost 0 bases, and 10 bases stayed unmatched. This CDR3 is 17 amino acids long. CDR1 SEHNR and CDR2 FQNEAQ come from the germline V gene (reference sequence). CDR3 sequence: CASSPGTGVSGSYEQYF. The CDR3 DNA sequence: TGTGCCAGCAGCCCCGGGACAGGGGTAAGTGGCTCCTACGAGCAGTACTTC. Filled out from reference TRBV7-9 and TRBJ2-7, the complete variable domain reads DTGVSQNPRHKITKRGQNVTFRCDPISEHNRLYWYRQTLGQGPEFLTYFQNEAQLEKSRLLSDRFSAERPKGSFSTLEIQRTEQGDSAMYLCASSPGTGVSGSYEQYFGPGTRLTVT.

The sample holds many counts of this clonotype. The rearrangement joins TRBV7-9 to TRBJ2-6; D unresolved. The V end was cut by 5 bases, the J end by 0 bases, with 14 bases between. CDR3 size: 17 residues. The germline gives CDR1 SEHNR, CDR2 FQNEAQ (reference sequence). CDR3 DNA: TGTGCCAGCAGCCCCTTACGCCAGCCCTCTGGGGCCAACGTCCTGACTTTC. It encodes CASSPLRQPSGANVLTF. Full variable domain (outside the CDR3, taken from reference TRBV7-9 and TRBJ2-6): DTGVSQNPRHKITKRGQNVTFRCDPISEHNRLYWYRQTLGQGPEFLTYFQNEAQLEKSRLLSDRFSAERPKGSFSTLEIQRTEQGDSAMYLCASSPLRQPSGANVLTFGAGSRLTVL.

This clonotype was observed a few times. The chain employs TRBV7-9 and TRBJ2-7; no definite D call. The DNA end favors TRBJ2-1, so the J call may be wrong. The CDR3 contains 12 residues. The germline CDR1 and CDR2 sequences are SEHNR and FQNEAQ (reference sequence). CDR3 amino acids: CASSSKWYEQFF. For the CDR3, the DNA is TGTGCCAGCAGCTCGAAATGGTACGAGCAGTTCTTC.

The sample holds a few counts of this clonotype. The chain recombines TRBV5-1 with TRBJ2-7; 9 bases are shared with TRBD1. CDR1 and CDR2 (germline): SGHRS, YFSETQ. J lost 7 bases, V lost 3 bases, and 8 bases had no gene match. The CDR3 contains 14 residues. Written as DNA, the CDR3 is TGCGCCAGCAGCTCCTTACAGGGGGCAGGAGAGCAGTACTTC. Translated, it gives CASSSLQGAGEQYF.

This clonotype occurred many times. The gene calls are TRBV29-1 and TRBJ2-5; no reliable D call. The CDR3 has 11 amino acids. V gave up 5 bases and J gave up 3 bases, with 7 bases separating them. CDR1 and CDR2 (germline): SQVTM, ANQGSEA. CDR3 bases: TGCAGCGTTAGGACGGAAGAGACCCAGTACTTC. This sequence encodes CSVRTEETQYF. Based on the CDR3 plus reference TRBV29-1 and TRBJ2-5, the full variable domain is SAVISQKPSRDICQRGTSLTIQCQVDSQVTMMFWYRQQPGQSLTLIATANQGSEATYESGFVIDKFPISRPNLTFSTLTVSNMSPEDSSIYLCSVRTEETQYFGPGTRLLVL.

The chain is built from TRBV28 and TRBJ2-5; 8 bases map to TRBD1. CDR3 size: 16 residues. The germline V gene has CDR1 MDHEN and CDR2 SYDVKM. After removal of 5 bases from V and 2 bases from J, the junction contained 10 bases not matched to a gene. This chain's CDR3 is CASSPVQGEGQETQYF. Written as DNA, the CDR3 is TGTGCCAGCAGTCCCGTACAGGGGGAAGGACAAGAGACCCAGTACTTC.

This clonotype has a handful of counts. The rearrangement links TRBV5-4 to TRBJ1-2; a weak D match, TRBD1 (5 bases). Trimming cost V 0 bases and J 0 bases, with 12 bases left between them. The CDR3 is made up of 16 amino acids. Germline V gene data show CDR1 as SGHNT and CDR2 as YYREEE (reference sequence). CDR3 coding DNA: TGTGCCAGCAGCTTGGGGGGCGCGGGGGCTAACTATGGCTACACCTTC. This sequence encodes CASSLGGAGANYGYTF.

The gene calls are TRBV30 and TRBJ1-6, with D possibly TRBD1 on 6 matching bases. The CDR3 consists of 17 residues. V dropped 2 bases and J dropped 8 bases, with 22 bases sitting between them. Per germline, CDR1 GTSNPN and CDR2 SVGIG (reference sequence). The CDR3 protein is CAWSITGRLYTDSPLHF. CDR3 DNA sequence: TGTGCCTGGAGTATAACAGGGCGGCTGTATACGGATTCACCCCTCCACTTT.

Turning to this clonotype: The CDR3 ends on some other residue instead of the conserved phenylalanine or tryptophan, so this is likely a read error. The chain recombines TRBV20-1 with TRBJ1-1, with D unresolved. Trimming removed 3 bases at V and 1 base at J, with 9 bases between. CDR3 length: 13 amino acids. Germline loops: CDR1 DFQATT, CDR2 SNEGSKA (reference sequence). Here the CDR3 reads CSASEGGNTEAFL. The CDR3, as DNA: TGCAGTGCTAGTGAGGGCGGGAACACTGAAGCTTTCCTT.